Following are 2 T cell receptor beta chains from one sample sequenced in a study of identical twins. TCRdb ran MiXCR on the 5' RACE reads and lists one entry per CDR3 protein. The table records about 460,000 distinct CDR3 sequences, over 12% of them present only once. In addition, the sample was reused for a study of yellow fever vaccine responses in identical twins.

Sequencing was performed on CD4+ T cells sorted from blood. These TCRs come from a woman aged 18-30 years in good health.

V usage is TRBV20-1 and J usage is TRBJ1-5, with a possible D match to TRBD1 (5 bases). This CDR3 has 16 amino acids. CDR1 and CDR2 (germline): DFQATT, SNEGSKA (reference sequence). With 3 bases removed from V and 5 bases from J, the gap between germline ends came to 20 bases. The CDR3 DNA is TGCAGTGCTAGGAGGATCCGGTCTAGGGGCCATCAGCCCCAGCATTTT. It translates to CSARRIRSRGHQPQHF.

This clonotype turned up a few times. The V call is TRBV12-3 or TRBV12-4, the J call TRBJ2-7, with D hard to call. CDR3 size: 15 residues. The ends were cut back, 3 bases at V and 2 bases at J, with 14 bases in the middle. The CDR3 loop is CASSLPGVLAYEQYF. The CDR3 DNA sequence: TGTGCCAGCAGTTTGCCTGGGGTCCTCGCCTACGAGCAGTACTTC.